One sample yielded the 21 T cell receptor beta chains listed below, sequenced in a study of blood T cell repertoires in COVID-19. The method was immunoSEQ multiplex PCR; TCRdb's version includes in-frame clones alone and lacks a portion of them. The table includes about 90,000 clones, more than 80% detected once. The sample comprised peripheral blood. Every receptor here comes from a human donor in a cohort sampled during active COVID-19.

The chain uses TRBV14 and TRBJ1-2; 9 bases agree with TRBD1. The CDR3 is made up of 15 amino acids. Germline loops: CDR1 SGHDN, CDR2 FVKESK. V lost 4 bases, J lost 7 bases, and 10 bases stayed unmatched. CDR3 DNA: TGTGCCAGCAGCCCCTCCGGGACAGGGTGGGTTGGCTACACCTTC. This gives the protein CASSPSGTGWVGYTF.

The chain is built from TRBV6-5 and TRBJ2-3; tentative D call: TRBD2 (5 bases). Looked up from germline, CDR1 is MNHEY and CDR2 is SVGAGI. There are 16 residues in the CDR3. V lost 0 bases to trimming and J lost 0 bases, with 10 bases between them. The CDR3 DNA is TGTGCCAGCAGTTACTCCTTAGACTATAGCACAGATACGCAGTATTTT. Its translation: CASSYSLDYSTDTQYF.

The genes are TRBV3-1 (or the pseudogene TRBV3-2) and TRBJ2-1, with 12 positions matching TRBD2. Germline V CDR1 and CDR2: LGHDT, YNNKEL (reference sequence). Losses at the gene ends were 3 bases for V and 4 bases for J; bases not matched to a gene: 7. CDR3 size: 17 residues. The CDR3: CASSHPRTSGAYNEQFF. CDR3 nucleotides: TGTGCCAGCAGCCATCCAAGGACTAGCGGGGCTTACAATGAGCAGTTCTTC.

The chain uses TRBV29-1 and TRBJ1-2, with 10 bases aligning to TRBD1. Trimming removed 5 bases from V and 2 bases from J; junction bases left unmatched: 2. This CDR3 region has 13 residues. Germline CDR1 is SQVTM and CDR2 is ANQGSEA. In nucleotides, the CDR3 is TGCAGCGTTCGGGGACAGGGGAACTATGGCTACACCTTC. It encodes CSVRGQGNYGYTF.

The chain couples TRBV4-1 to TRBJ1-2; no reliable D call. Germline loops: CDR1 MGHRA, CDR2 YSYEKL. Between the trimmed V and J ends, which lost 4 bases and 3 bases, there was a span of 18 bases. This CDR3 has 16 residues. The CDR3 region is CASSRLWTDFDYGYTF. The CDR3 coding sequence is TGCGCCAGCAGCCGCCTCTGGACGGACTTTGACTATGGCTACACCTTC.

The gene calls are TRBV7-9 and TRBJ1-1; possible D gene TRBD1, 6 bases. The CDR3 contains 13 residues. In germline, CDR1 is SEHNR, CDR2 FQNEAQ (reference sequence). The V end lost 5 bases, the J end lost 3 bases, and 10 bases lay between the germline ends. The CDR3: CASSVSGDTEAFF. CDR3 nucleotide sequence: TGTGCCAGCAGCGTTTCAGGGGACACTGAAGCTTTCTTT.

The rearrangement uses TRBV5-1 and TRBJ2-2, with TRBD1 identical over 7 bases. V shed 3 bases, J shed 3 bases, and the junction held 8 bases outside the gene matches. The CDR3 has 16 amino acids. Germline assignment: CDR1 SGHRS and CDR2 YFSETQ. This chain's CDR3 is CASSSQGPLYTGELFF. The CDR3 DNA reads as TGCGCCAGCAGCTCACAGGGGCCGCTCTACACCGGGGAGCTGTTTTTT.

The chain links TRBV7-9 to TRBJ2-2, with 9 bases aligning to TRBD2. The CDR3 extends over 14 amino acids. With 5 bases clipped from V and 4 bases from J, the junction kept 2 bases outside the gene matches. The germline V gene has CDR1 SEHNR and CDR2 FQNEAQ (reference sequence). The CDR3 nucleotides are TGTGCCAGCAGCCTTAGCGGGGGCACCGGGGAGCTGTTTTTT. As protein: CASSLSGGTGELFF.

This rearrangement joins TRBV18 to TRBJ1-2, with 7 bases identical to TRBD1. V shed 3 bases and J 8 bases; nucleotides not matched to a gene: 12. The CDR3 is made up of 15 amino acids. The germline V gene encodes CDR1 KGHSH and CDR2 LQKENI. The CDR3 DNA reads as TGTGCCAGCTCACCCGCTCGAGGGGGCACCAGGGGCTACACCTTC. Residues: CASSPARGGTRGYTF. Together with reference TRBV18 and TRBJ1-2, the CDR3 gives the full variable domain: NAGVMQNPRHLVRRRGQEARLRCSPMKGHSHVYWYRQLPEEGLKFMVYLQKENIIDESGMPKERFSAEFPKEGPSILRIQQVVRGDSAAYFCASSPARGGTRGYTFGSGTRLTVV.

The chain combines TRBV19 with TRBJ2-3; D possibly corresponds to TRBD2 (6 bases). CDR1 is LNHDA, CDR2 SQIVND, per germline (reference sequence). The V end lost 9 bases, the J end lost 5 bases, and 12 bases lay between the germline ends. This CDR3 comprises 12 residues. CDR3 sequence: CASGSFGDTQYF. The CDR3 DNA follows: TGTGCCAGCGGGAGTTTCGGAGATACGCAGTATTTT. Full variable domain (remainder filled in from reference TRBV19 and TRBJ2-3): DGGITQSPKYLFRKEGQNVTLSCEQNLNHDAMYWYRQDPGQGLRLIYYSQIVNDFQKGDIAEGYSVSREKKESFPLTVTSAQKNPTAFYLCASGSFGDTQYFGPGTRLTVL.

The gene calls are TRBV30 and TRBJ1-4; tentatively, D is TRBD1 (6 bases). Trimming removed 0 bases from V and 3 bases from J, with 11 bases in between. Germline V lookup: CDR1 GTSNPN, CDR2 SVGIG (reference sequence). The CDR3 contains 15 residues. The CDR3, as DNA: TGTGCCTGGAGTGTTGGGGGCATAGCTAATGAAAAACTGTTTTTT. Amino acids: CAWSVGGIANEKLFF.

This clone was observed a few times. The J gene is TRBJ1-5, the V gene TRBV5-3, with D unresolved. TRBV5-3 is an ORF, with its function uncertain. The CDR3 runs 14 residues. Trimming removed 0 bases at V and 7 bases at J, with 11 bases between. This chain's CDR3 is CARSLGRPRQPQHF. In DNA form, the CDR3 reads TGTGCCAGAAGCTTGGGCAGGCCGCGACAGCCCCAGCATTTT.

The chain couples TRBV7-8 to TRBJ2-7, with D possibly TRBD2 on 5 matching bases. Germline V gene lookup returns CDR1 SGHVS and CDR2 FQNEAQ. This CDR3 contains 15 residues. V was shortened by 0 bases and J by 6 bases, with 15 bases between the two germline ends. The CDR3 DNA reads as TGTGCCAGCAGCTTAGCCCCAGACGGGGTGCGCGAGCAGTACTTC. Translated, it gives CASSLAPDGVREQYF.

The chain links TRBV7-3 to TRBJ2-5; 7 bases fit TRBD1. This CDR3 contains 13 residues. Germline V lookup: CDR1 SGHTA, CDR2 FQGTGA. V shed 4 bases, J shed 3 bases, and the junction held 2 bases outside the gene matches. The CDR3 protein is CASSSTGEETQYF. In nucleotides, the CDR3 is TGTGCCAGCAGCTCAACAGGGGAAGAGACCCAGTACTTC.

The CDR3 DNA is TGTGCCAGCAGTTATCAGGAATACAATGAGCAGTTCTTC. Translating gives CASSYQEYNEQFF. This chain connects TRBV6-6 to TRBJ2-1; no definite D call. V was cut by 3 bases and J by 4 bases, with 7 bases left in between. This CDR3 region has 13 residues. Per the germline V gene, CDR1 is MNHNY and CDR2 is SVGAGI (reference sequence).

This chain connects TRBV4-2 to TRBJ2-7, with 9 nucleotides matching TRBD2. J lost 4 bases, V lost 4 bases, and 8 bases had no gene match. This CDR3 has 15 residues. Germline loops: CDR1 LGHNA, CDR2 YNFKEQ. CDR3 sequence: CASSRGDSGGYEQYF. DNA of the CDR3: TGTGCCAGCAGCCGGGGGGATAGCGGGGGTTACGAGCAGTACTTC.

V usage is TRBV10-3 and J usage is TRBJ2-2; D remains unclear. The CDR3 is 15 amino acids. The germline CDR1 and CDR2 sequences are ENHRY and SYGVKD. Trimming removed 4 bases from V and 0 bases from J, with 9 bases in between. The CDR3 DNA sequence: TGTGCCATCAGTGCTGGCGGCGCGAACACCGGGGAGCTGTTTTTT. Residues: CAISAGGANTGELFF.

The chain joins TRBV10-1 to TRBJ2-1, with 9 nucleotides matching TRBD1. After removal of 10 bases from V and 4 bases from J, the junction contained 11 bases not matched to a gene. Germline loops: CDR1 WNHNN, CDR2 SYGVQD (reference sequence). This CDR3 is 15 amino acids long. CDR3 sequence: CATSTGTGIYNEQFF. The CDR3 bases are TGCGCCACTAGCACCGGGACAGGGATATACAATGAGCAGTTCTTC.

The genes are TRBV11-1 and TRBJ2-3, with D maybe TRBD1 (5 bases). Germline lookup yields CDR1 SGHAT and CDR2 FQDESV (reference sequence). V was shortened by 5 bases and J by 9 bases, with 9 bases between the two germline ends. This CDR3 is built from 11 residues. CDR3 sequence reads: CASSQGTTQYF. The CDR3 region has the DNA TGTGCCAGCAGCCAGGGAACAACGCAGTATTTT.

The chain recombines TRBV5-1 with TRBJ1-5, with 12 positions matching TRBD1. Trimming removed 3 bases from V and 2 bases from J; junction bases left unmatched: 3. CDR1 and CDR2 from the germline V gene are SGHRS and YFSETQ. The CDR3 is made up of 16 amino acids. Here the CDR3 DNA reads TGCGCCAGCAGCTCGGGGACAGGGGGCGGCAATCAGCCCCAGCATTTT. Translated, it gives CASSSGTGGGNQPQHF.

The rearrangement joins TRBV29-1 to TRBJ2-3; TRBD1 is a possible D gene (6 bases). The CDR3 length is 14 residues. CDR1 is SQVTM, CDR2 ANQGSEA, per germline. V was cut by 0 bases and J by 2 bases, with 9 bases left in between. CDR3 amino acids: CSVEEGAPTDTQYF. For the CDR3, the DNA is TGCAGCGTTGAAGAGGGGGCTCCCACAGATACGCAGTATTTT.